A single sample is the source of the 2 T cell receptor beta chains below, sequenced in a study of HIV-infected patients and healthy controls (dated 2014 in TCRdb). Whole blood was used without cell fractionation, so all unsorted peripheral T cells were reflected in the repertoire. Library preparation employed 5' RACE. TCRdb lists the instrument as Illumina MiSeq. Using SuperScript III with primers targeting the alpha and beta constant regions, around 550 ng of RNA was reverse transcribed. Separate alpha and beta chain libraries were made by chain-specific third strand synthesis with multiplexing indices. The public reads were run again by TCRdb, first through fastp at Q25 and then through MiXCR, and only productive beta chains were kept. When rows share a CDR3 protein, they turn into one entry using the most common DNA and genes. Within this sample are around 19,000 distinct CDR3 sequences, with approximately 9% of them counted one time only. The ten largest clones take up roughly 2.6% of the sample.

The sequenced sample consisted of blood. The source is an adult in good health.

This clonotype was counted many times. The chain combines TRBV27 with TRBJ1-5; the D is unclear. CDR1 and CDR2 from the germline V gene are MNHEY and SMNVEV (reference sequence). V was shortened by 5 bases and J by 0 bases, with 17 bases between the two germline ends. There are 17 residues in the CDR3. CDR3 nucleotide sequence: TGTGCCAGCAGTAAACAAACGACGGAGTATAGCAATCAGCCCCAGCATTTT. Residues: CASSKQTTEYSNQPQHF.

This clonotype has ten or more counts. The CDR3 region has the DNA TGTGCCAGCAGGCCCGAGGCCTACTACGAGCAGTACTTC. Translated: CASRPEAYYEQYF. The V call is TRBV12-3 or TRBV12-4, the J call TRBJ2-7, with D uncertain. The CDR3 covers 13 residues. V shed 6 bases and J shed 3 bases, with 12 bases lying between them.